A single sample is the source of the 27 T cell receptor beta chains below, sequenced in a study of CD8 T cells in ankylosing spondylitis. One entry per CDR3 protein results from TCRdb running MiXCR on the 5' RACE reads. The table shows 250,000 to 400,000 distinct CDR3 sequences, with around a tenth occurring only once. Sequencing used blood, either unsorted or a sorted T cell fraction (not recorded which). These TCRs come from a female donor with ankylosing spondylitis or in good health (not recorded which).

Many counts were recorded for this clonotype. V gene TRBV28 combines with J gene TRBJ2-7; 10 nucleotides align to TRBD1. CDR1 is MDHEN and CDR2 is SYDVKM in the germline V gene. Germline trimming cut 6 bases from V and 4 bases from J; bases unmatched to any gene: 6. The CDR3 extends over 14 amino acids. The CDR3 DNA reads TGTGCCAGCAGGATGACAGGGGGCCTTTACGAGCAGTACTTC. This translates into CASRMTGGLYEQYF.

In this sample, this clonotype turned up many times. The V and J genes are TRBV5-1 and TRBJ2-1; D call uncertain. The CDR3 runs to 14 residues. Germline V lookup: CDR1 SGHRS, CDR2 YFSETQ. V was cut by 7 bases and J by 0 bases, with 11 bases left in between. The CDR3 spells CASQTASSYNEQFF. CDR3 nucleotide sequence: TGCGCCAGCCAGACGGCGAGCTCCTACAATGAGCAGTTCTTC.

About this clonotype itself: The junction differs from germline at one of its ends, possibly a read error. The rearrangement joins TRBV7-8 to TRBJ1-5; unclear D gene. The CDR3 is 14 amino acids. Looked up from germline, CDR1 is SGHVS and CDR2 is FQNEAQ. The CDR3 DNA sequence: TGTGCCAGCAGATTAGGTTCTAGCAATCAGCCCCAGCATTTT. Residues: CASRLGSSNQPQHF.

This clonotype was detected many times. The rearrangement joins TRBV6-1 to TRBJ1-6, with 7 bases fitting TRBD1. V shed 5 bases and J 5 bases; nucleotides not matched to a gene: 9. The CDR3 is made up of 16 amino acids. Germline loops: CDR1 MNHNS, CDR2 SASEGT. The CDR3 DNA is TGTGCCAGCAGTCCAACCGGGACAGCTGATAATTCACCCCTCCACTTT. Its protein product is CASSPTGTADNSPLHF.

This clonotype was picked up many times. The chain combines TRBV5-1 with TRBJ1-2; D is uncertain. The germline V gene encodes CDR1 SGHRS and CDR2 YFSETQ. V shed 0 bases and J shed 8 bases, with 8 bases lying between them. The CDR3 has 12 residues. The CDR3 region has the DNA TGCGCCAGCAGCTTGGTGGGGAACGGCTACACCTTC. Residues: CASSLVGNGYTF.

This clonotype came up many times. The missing conserved phenylalanine or tryptophan at the end of this CDR3 makes a read error likely. This chain connects TRBV20-1 to TRBJ1-6; D perhaps matches TRBD1 (6 bases). Germline V gene sequence: CDR1 DFQATT, CDR2 SNEGSKA (reference sequence). Trimming took off 5 bases at V and 3 bases at J, with 11 bases between the two ends. The CDR3 is 14 residues long. The CDR3 spells CSAQRTDYNSPLHL. Here the CDR3 DNA reads TGCAGTGCTCAACGGACAGACTATAATTCACCCCTCCACCTT.

A remark on this clonotype: A clone one base away is much larger, so this may be a read error. The chain uses TRBV3-1 and TRBJ1-3; D is perhaps TRBD1 (5 bases). The CDR3 has 16 amino acids. The germline V gene has CDR1 LGHDT and CDR2 YNNKEL (reference sequence). The CDR3 here is CPSSAHSDSAANTIYF. CDR3 DNA sequence: TGTCCCAGCAGCGCTCATTCCGACAGTGCGGCAAACACCATATATTTT.

In this sample, this clonotype turned up a few times. The CDR3 loop is CASSLRASGITDTQYF. The CDR3, as DNA: TGCGCCAGCAGCTTGAGGGCTAGCGGGATCACAGATACGCAGTATTTT. The chain has TRBV5-1 and TRBJ2-3; 9 nucleotides line up with TRBD2. This CDR3 spans 16 amino acids. V shed 1 base and J 2 bases; nucleotides not matched to a gene: 5. Looked up from germline, CDR1 is SGHRS and CDR2 is YFSETQ.

This clonotype occurred many times. The V and J genes are TRBV6-2 or TRBV6-3 and TRBJ2-7; tentatively, D is TRBD1 or TRBD2 (5 bases each). Trimming shortened V by 10 bases and J by 0 bases, and 19 bases separated the two germline ends. This CDR3 has 15 amino acids. Germline-derived CDR1 and CDR2 are MNHEY and SVGEGT. The CDR3 reads CATGLGRTFSYEQYF. The DNA of the CDR3 is TGTGCCACCGGATTGGGACGGACCTTCTCCTACGAGCAGTACTTC.

This clonotype was detected many times. The J gene is TRBJ1-1, the V gene TRBV28; D is undetermined. The CDR3 spans 12 residues. Germline CDR1 is MDHEN and CDR2 is SYDVKM. V was cut by 6 bases and J by 0 bases, with 5 bases left in between. The chain's CDR3 is CASSLLNTEAFF. The CDR3 nucleotides are TGTGCCAGCAGCTTGTTGAACACTGAAGCTTTCTTT. Full variable domain (remainder filled in from reference TRBV28 and TRBJ1-1): DVKVTQSSRYLVKRTGEKVFLECVQDMDHENMFWYRQDPGLGLRLIYFSYDVKMKEKGDIPEGYSVSREKKERFSLILESASTNQTSMYLCASSLLNTEAFFGQGTRLTVV.

With respect to this clonotype: The junction differs from germline at one of its ends, possibly a read error. The genes are TRBV4-2 and TRBJ1-2; D ambiguous. The CDR3 is 14 amino acids. Germline V gene lookup returns CDR1 LGHNA and CDR2 YNFKEQ. The CDR3 bases are TGTGCCAGCAGCCAAGAGACAACGAACTATGGCGACACCTTC. Residues: CASSQETTNYGDTF.

There are a few counts of this clonotype. V is TRBV10-3 and J is TRBJ2-7; D may be TRBD2 (5 bases). V shed 4 bases and J shed 0 bases, with 10 bases lying between them. CDR3 length: 14 residues. Germline V lookup: CDR1 ENHRY, CDR2 SYGVKD. CDR3 DNA: TGTGCCATCAGTGGCCGGGGTTCCTCCTACGAGCAGTACTTC. Translated, it gives CAISGRGSSYEQYF.

The chain couples TRBV19 to TRBJ1-5; no clear D gene. The V end was cut by 4 bases, the J end by 0 bases, with 10 bases between. Germline V gene data show CDR1 as LNHDA and CDR2 as SQIVND (reference sequence). The CDR3 is 15 amino acids. The CDR3 sequence is CASSTNSYSNQPQHF. In nucleotides, the CDR3 is TGTGCCAGTAGTACGAACAGCTATAGCAATCAGCCCCAGCATTTT.

This chain joins TRBV10-3 and TRBJ1-1; 7 bases line up with TRBD1. The length of the CDR3 is 12 residues. Trimming took 6 bases from V and 7 from J; bases not matched to a gene: 5. Germline lookup yields CDR1 ENHRY and CDR2 SYGVKD. The CDR3, as DNA: TGTGCCATCAGCCGGGACAGCCTTGAAGCTTTCTTT. It codes for CAISRDSLEAFF.

There are many counts of this clonotype. The chain joins TRBV9 to TRBJ1-3; D is unclear. Germline CDR1 SGDLS, CDR2 YYNGEE. The CDR3 totals 18 residues. The germline V and J ends were trimmed by 1 base and 1 base, with 18 bases remaining between them. CDR3 nucleotides: TGTGCCAGCAGCGTAAAAGCGAAGTCCGTTGATTCTGGAAACACCATATATTTT. This sequence encodes CASSVKAKSVDSGNTIYF.

This clonotype was seen a single time. Germline is not matched at one junction end, which may reflect a read error. This chain joins TRBV28 and TRBJ2-7; maybe TRBD2 (7 bases). The germline gives CDR1 MDHEN, CDR2 SYDVKM. The CDR3 has 15 residues. The CDR3 DNA sequence: TGTGCCAGCACTTTAGGGGGGGCGGTGAAATACGAGCAGTACTTC. Translating gives CASTLGGAVKYEQYF.

This clonotype has ten or more counts. The chain combines TRBV6-1 with TRBJ2-3, with TRBD1 matching over 7 bases. The CDR3 sequence is 16 residues long. Germline values: CDR1 MNHNS, CDR2 SASEGT. The V segment lost 5 bases and the J segment 3 bases; nucleotides outside the gene matches: 11. CDR3 sequence (DNA): TGTGCCAGCAGTAAAACAGGGGAGAGGTTGACAGATACGCAGTATTTT. Amino acid sequence: CASSKTGERLTDTQYF.

Details on this clonotype: Given a much more abundant clone one base away, this may be a read error. The chain couples TRBV6-2 or TRBV6-3 to TRBJ2-1; D is ambiguous. This CDR3 comprises 15 residues. Germline V gene lookup returns CDR1 MNHEY and CDR2 SVGEGT. The CDR3 protein is CASSYSKGRSNEQLF. CDR3 coding DNA: TGTGCCAGCAGTTACTCGAAAGGGCGAAGCAATGAGCAGCTCTTC.

This clonotype was seen at least ten times. The chain couples TRBV24-1 to TRBJ2-2; perhaps TRBD2 as D (5 bases). V gave up 3 bases and J gave up 2 bases, with 12 bases separating them. Germline V gene data show CDR1 as KGHDR and CDR2 as SFDVKD. The CDR3 spans 16 residues. The CDR3 coding sequence is TGTGCCACCAGTGATACGGACTTTTTTAACACCGGGGAGCTGTTTTTT. It encodes CATSDTDFFNTGELFF.

This clonotype occurred many times. The DNA for the CDR3 is TGCAGTGCTAGAGATGCTAGCGGGAGAGGCGGGACAGATACGCAGTATTTT. Amino acids: CSARDASGRGGTDTQYF. This chain joins TRBV20-1 and TRBJ2-3, with 10 bases fitting TRBD2. The germline CDR1 and CDR2 sequences are DFQATT and SNEGSKA (reference sequence). Germline trimming cut 0 bases from V and 3 bases from J; bases unmatched to any gene: 9. The CDR3 spans 17 residues.

This clonotype has at least ten counts. The chain is built from TRBV12-3 or TRBV12-4 and TRBJ2-1; 9 nucleotides align to TRBD1. The CDR3 is made up of 17 amino acids. V was pared by 5 bases and J by 0 bases, with 8 bases of the junction left unmatched. CDR3 loop: CASSPRDRESSYNEQFF. CDR3 DNA: TGTGCCAGCAGTCCACGGGACAGGGAGAGCTCCTACAATGAGCAGTTCTTC.

This clonotype has more than one count but fewer than ten. This chain uses TRBV20-1 with TRBJ1-4, with D perhaps TRBD1 (6 bases). CDR1 DFQATT and CDR2 SNEGSKA come from the germline V gene (reference sequence). V was trimmed by 8 bases and J by 4 bases, leaving 20 bases between them. CDR3 size: 15 residues. CDR3 protein: CSPTGGGGHNEKLFF. The CDR3 DNA follows: TGCAGTCCGACAGGAGGTGGGGGACATAATGAAAAACTGTTTTTT.

This clonotype occurred many times. J is TRBJ2-7 and V is TRBV20-1, with a tentative D call TRBD2 (7 bases). The CDR3 sequence is 14 residues long. V was trimmed by 5 bases and J by 2 bases, leaving 16 bases between them. Germline values: CDR1 DFQATT, CDR2 SNEGSKA (reference sequence). This CDR3 is CSAVGGGNPYEQYF. CDR3 bases: TGCAGTGCTGTGGGAGGGGGTAACCCCTACGAGCAGTACTTC.

Concerning this clonotype itself: Since a much larger clone is just one base distant, this may be a read error. CDR3 nucleotides: TGCAGCGTTCGGTCAGGGCCCGGGGAGCTGCTTTTT. Its translation is CSVRSGPGELLF. The rearrangement uses TRBV29-1 and TRBJ2-2; D tentatively fits TRBD1 or TRBD2 (5 bases each). The CDR3 is made up of 12 amino acids. Germline V CDR1 and CDR2: SQVTM, ANQGSEA.

This clonotype has a handful of counts. The chain uses TRBV5-1 and TRBJ2-2; D possibly uses TRBD1 or TRBD2 (5 bases each). Germline V CDR1 and CDR2: SGHRS, YFSETQ. The CDR3 spans 16 residues. V lost 0 bases, J lost 1 base, and 10 bases lay in between. CDR3 region: CASSLASGRNTGELFF. The CDR3, as DNA: TGCGCCAGCAGCTTGGCCTCGGGGCGGAACACCGGGGAGCTGTTTTTT.

This clonotype occurred a few times. This rearrangement joins TRBV14 to TRBJ2-7; tentatively, D is TRBD1 (5 bases). CDR1 is SGHDN and CDR2 is FVKESK in the germline V gene. Trimming removed 2 bases from V and 4 bases from J, with 12 bases in between. This CDR3 spans 14 amino acids. In DNA, the CDR3 is TGTGCCAGCAGCCAATCACCGACAGTTTACGAGCAGTACTTC. It yields the protein CASSQSPTVYEQYF.

This clonotype was observed many times. CDR3 DNA sequence: TGCGCCAGCAGCTCCGTCGGCGACTCTGGAAACACCATATATTTT. Its protein is CASSSVGDSGNTIYF. This chain uses TRBV5-1 with TRBJ1-3; D gene uncertain. Germline CDR1 and CDR2: SGHRS and YFSETQ. This CDR3 contains 15 residues. Trimming shortened V by 3 bases and J by 0 bases, and 10 bases separated the two germline ends.